Described below is a single T cell receptor (beta chain) sequence and its context. The entry originates in a study of blood T cell repertoires in COVID-19. As handled by the study authors: Reference gene primer amplification gave nucleated cell count estimates. Here immunoSEQ multiplex PCR was the method, and the copy in TCRdb shows in-frame clones only, minus some. Clone size and V and J calls were adopted from that table, with D and trimming inferred from the DNA. The sample yields 250,000 to 300,000 clones, 80% to 90% seen once. The CDR3 covers 13 residues. Sequenced input: peripheral blood. This receptor was identified in a man in his forties with acute or convalescent COVID-19. V gene TRBV21-1 combines with J gene TRBJ1-1; the listed D gene, TRBD1, was not tested against the DNA. TRBV21-1 is termed a pseudogene. The chain's CDR3 is CASFVRGNTEAFF. The CDR3 DNA reads as TGTGCCAGCTTTGTCAGGGGAAACACTGAAGCTTTCTTT.